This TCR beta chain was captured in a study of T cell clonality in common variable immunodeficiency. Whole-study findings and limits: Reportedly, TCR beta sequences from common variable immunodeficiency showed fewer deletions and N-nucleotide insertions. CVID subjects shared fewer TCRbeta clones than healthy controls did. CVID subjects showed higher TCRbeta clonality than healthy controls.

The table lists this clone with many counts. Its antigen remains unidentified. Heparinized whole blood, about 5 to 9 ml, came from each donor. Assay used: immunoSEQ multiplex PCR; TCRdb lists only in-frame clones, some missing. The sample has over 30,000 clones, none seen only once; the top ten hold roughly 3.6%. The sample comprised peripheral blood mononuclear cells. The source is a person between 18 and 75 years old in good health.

The sequenced part of the CDR3 DNA is TGTGCTAGTGGTTTGGGACTAGCGGGAGGATTGAACGAG. It specifies CASGLGLAGGLNE. The entire CDR3 reads CASGLGLAGGLNEQYF. The chain is built from TRBV12-5 and TRBJ2-7, with 13 positions matching TRBD2. The read terminates 3 residues ahead of where the CDR3 ends, so the germline J gene completes it. Trimming removed 1 base from V and 5 bases from J; junction bases left unmatched: 5. The length of the CDR3 is 16 residues. Per germline, CDR1 LGHNT and CDR2 FRNRAP.